This T cell receptor beta chain was identified in a study of blood T cells in healthy people across ages. Whole-study findings and limits: Aged donors had fewer naive CD4+ cells and lower diversity than long-lived donors.

A note on this clonotype: Its antigen is undetermined.

Per the germline V gene, CDR1 is MNHEY and CDR2 is SMNVEV (reference sequence). Trimming took 5 bases from V and 5 from J, leaving 12 bases between them. The CDR3 is made up of 14 amino acids. With a J-beta primer mix and a sample-barcoded 5' primer, a second PCR ran about 7 to 11 cycles. A single record per CDR3 protein comes from TCRdb applying MiXCR to the 5' RACE reads. The sample yields 1.4 million or so distinct CDR3 sequences, 42% seen once. The genes are TRBV27 and TRBJ2-2; possibly TRBD1 for D (6 bases). The sequence came from a woman between 18 and 30 years old in good health. Material for sequencing was blood. The CDR3 spells CASSLGASTGELFF. The CDR3 DNA sequence: TGTGCCAGCAGTCTGGGGGCATCGACCGGGGAGCTGTTTTTT.